This is a list of T cell receptor beta chains from one sample in a study of cytomegalovirus exposure and HLA in healthy donors. The table came from immunoSEQ multiplex PCR; TCRdb's copy has only in-frame clones and leaves some out. The repertoire has some 120,000 clones, 80% of them found once; the top ten carry around 3%. Input material: PBMCs. The receptors derive from a male donor in good health and CMV-seronegative. Both conserved end residues are part of each CDR3. The D gene is left open where the match is weak. Clone size is not always given. Where it is, it says once, few, many or a class for expanded clones.

D gene: NA
clone size: NA
CDR3 length: 13
V gene: TRBV14
J gene: TRBJ1-1
CDR3 DNA: TGTGCCAGCAGCCTTGCAGGGAACACTGAAGCTTTCTTT
CDR3 protein: CASSLAGNTEAFF

D gene: TRBD2
clone size: few
CDR3 length: 16
V gene: TRBV6-1
J gene: TRBJ2-5
CDR3 DNA: TGTGCCAGCAGTGCCACGACTAGCGGGAGGATAGAGACCCAGTACTTC
CDR3 protein: CASSATTSGRIETQYF

D gene: NA
clone size: NA
CDR3 length: 12
V gene: TRBV2
J gene: TRBJ2-1
CDR3 DNA: TGTGCCAGCAGGGGGGCAGTCAATGAGCAGTTCTTC
CDR3 protein: CASRGAVNEQFF

D gene: TRBD1
clone size: NA
CDR3 length: 17
V gene: TRBV25-1
J gene: TRBJ1-1
CDR3 DNA: TGTGCCAGCAGTGATACAAAACTTCGGGACAGGAACACTGAAGCTTTCTTT
CDR3 protein: CASSDTKLRDRNTEAFF

D gene: NA
clone size: NA
CDR3 length: 13
V gene: TRBV25-1
J gene: TRBJ2-7
CDR3 DNA: TGTGCCAGCAGTGAAGCGAGTACCTACGAGCAGTACTTC
CDR3 protein: CASSEASTYEQYF

D gene: NA
clone size: NA
CDR3 length: 16
V gene: TRBV18
J gene: TRBJ2-1
CDR3 DNA: TGTGCCAGCTCACCAGGCGGCTCCCTCTCCTACAATGAGCAGTTCTTC
CDR3 protein: CASSPGGSLSYNEQFF

D gene: NA
clone size: NA
CDR3 length: 14
V gene: TRBV10-3
J gene: TRBJ1-3
CDR3 DNA: TGTGCCATCAGGCCAGACACCTCTGGAAACACCATATATTTT
CDR3 protein: CAIRPDTSGNTIYF

D gene: TRBD2
clone size: NA
CDR3 length: 15
V gene: TRBV11-2
J gene: TRBJ2-1
CDR3 DNA: TGTGCCAGCAGCTTAGCGGGAGGGCTGGGCAATGAGCAGTTCTTC
CDR3 protein: CASSLAGGLGNEQFF

D gene: TRBD2
clone size: few
CDR3 length: 15
V gene: TRBV10-3
J gene: TRBJ2-7
CDR3 DNA: TGTGCCATCAGTGAGGATCGACTAGCTCTCTACGAGCAGTACTTC
CDR3 protein: CAISEDRLALYEQYF

D gene: TRBD2
clone size: NA
CDR3 length: 13
V gene: TRBV10-3
J gene: TRBJ2-7
CDR3 DNA: TGTGCCACCCGCGGGACTACCTTATACGAGCAGTACTTC
CDR3 protein: CATRGTTLYEQYF

D gene: TRBD2
clone size: NA
CDR3 length: 13
V gene: TRBV27
J gene: TRBJ2-3
CDR3 DNA: TGTGCCAGCAGTCCATTAGCGGGGGCTACGCAGTATTTT
CDR3 protein: CASSPLAGATQYF

D gene: NA
clone size: NA
CDR3 length: 15
V gene: TRBV9
J gene: TRBJ2-7
CDR3 DNA: TGTGCCAGCAGCGTAGAGGGGGGGCGCAGAAGCGAGCAGTACTTC
CDR3 protein: CASSVEGGRRSEQYF

D gene: NA
clone size: NA
CDR3 length: 15
V gene: TRBV7-9
J gene: TRBJ2-1
CDR3 DNA: TGTGCCAGCAGCGAACGGGAGTGGCCCTACAATGAGCAGTTCTTC
CDR3 protein: CASSEREWPYNEQFF

D gene: NA
clone size: NA
CDR3 length: 13
V gene: TRBV6-4
J gene: TRBJ1-2
CDR3 DNA: TGTGCCAGCAGTGCACAGGGTAGCTATGGCTACACCTTC
CDR3 protein: CASSAQGSYGYTF

D gene: TRBD1
clone size: NA
CDR3 length: 12
V gene: TRBV5-1
J gene: TRBJ2-7
CDR3 DNA: TGCGCCAGCAGGGACAGGGGGCACGAGCAGTACTTC
CDR3 protein: CASRDRGHEQYF

D gene: TRBD1
clone size: once
CDR3 length: 17
V gene: TRBV7-2
J gene: TRBJ1-5
CDR3 DNA: TGTGCCAGCAGCTTAGTGGGGACAGCTGTTAGCAATCAGCCCCAGCATTTT
CDR3 protein: CASSLVGTAVSNQPQHF

D gene: NA
clone size: NA
CDR3 length: 14
V gene: TRBV9
J gene: TRBJ1-2
CDR3 DNA: TGTGCCAGCAGCCCCCGCGCGGATGGGAGTGGCTACACCTTC
CDR3 protein: CASSPRADGSGYTF

D gene: NA
clone size: NA
CDR3 length: 14
V gene: TRBV4-2
J gene: TRBJ2-7
CDR3 DNA: TGTGCCAGCAGCAGACCGACAGAGTCCTACGAGCAGTACTTC
CDR3 protein: CASSRPTESYEQYF

D gene: NA
clone size: NA
CDR3 length: 18
V gene: TRBV2
J gene: TRBJ2-1
CDR3 DNA: TGTGCCAGCAGTGAAGTCCGCGGGGGCTTTTATTCAGGGAATGAGCAGTTCTTC
CDR3 protein: CASSEVRGGFYSGNEQFF

D gene: TRBD1
clone size: few
CDR3 length: 15
V gene: TRBV6-6
J gene: TRBJ2-7
CDR3 DNA: TGTGCCAGCAGTTACTCGGACAGGGGAACGCGCGAGCAGTACTTC
CDR3 protein: CASSYSDRGTREQYF

D gene: NA
clone size: few
CDR3 length: 14
V gene: TRBV5-4
J gene: TRBJ2-1
CDR3 DNA: TGTGCCAGCAGCTTGGGAGGTGTATACAATGAGCAGTTCTTC
CDR3 protein: CASSLGGVYNEQFF

D gene: TRBD2
clone size: few
CDR3 length: 15
V gene: TRBV2
J gene: TRBJ2-2
CDR3 DNA: TGTGCCAGCAGTGAAGTGAGGGAGGGCACCGGGGAGCTGTTTTTT
CDR3 protein: CASSEVREGTGELFF

D gene: NA
clone size: NA
CDR3 length: 14
V gene: TRBV19
J gene: TRBJ1-1
CDR3 DNA: TGTGCCAGTAGACCCGGTAGAATGAACACTGAAGCTTTCTTT
CDR3 protein: CASRPGRMNTEAFF

D gene: NA
clone size: NA
CDR3 length: 15
V gene: TRBV30
J gene: TRBJ1-2
CDR3 DNA: TGTGCCTGGAGTTCTACAGGGTTAGCTAACTATGGCTACACCTTC
CDR3 protein: CAWSSTGLANYGYTF

D gene: NA
clone size: once
CDR3 length: 14
V gene: TRBV29-1
J gene: TRBJ1-6
CDR3 DNA: TGCAGCGTCAGTCTTGGGCAGGGGAACTCACCCCTCCACTTT
CDR3 protein: CSVSLGQGNSPLHF

D gene: NA
clone size: few
CDR3 length: 13
V gene: TRBV6-5
J gene: TRBJ2-5
CDR3 DNA: TGTGCCAGCAGTTACGGCCCCCAAGAGACCCAGTACTTC
CDR3 protein: CASSYGPQETQYF

D gene: TRBD1
clone size: NA
CDR3 length: 19
V gene: TRBV5-6
J gene: TRBJ1-4
CDR3 DNA: TGTGCCAGCAGCTTGGGGTACAGGGGGCGCCCTTATTGGAATGAAAAACTGTTTTTT
CDR3 protein: CASSLGYRGRPYWNEKLFF

D gene: TRBD2
clone size: NA
CDR3 length: 16
V gene: TRBV4-2
J gene: TRBJ2-1
CDR3 DNA: TGTGCCAGCAGCCAAGATCCCCCCACTAGCGGGAATGAGCAGTTCTTC
CDR3 protein: CASSQDPPTSGNEQFF

D gene: NA
clone size: NA
CDR3 length: 16
V gene: TRBV28
J gene: TRBJ1-6
CDR3 DNA: TGTGCCAGCGTTCCAGGGTTTAGCTCCTATAATTCACCCCTCCACTTT
CDR3 protein: CASVPGFSSYNSPLHF

D gene: TRBD2
clone size: NA
CDR3 length: 15
V gene: TRBV6-4
J gene: TRBJ2-1
CDR3 DNA: TGTGCCAGCAGAGAACTGAACGGGGGGGCCGGGGAGCAGTTCTTC
CDR3 protein: CASRELNGGAGEQFF

D gene: TRBD1
clone size: NA
CDR3 length: 14
V gene: TRBV6-1
J gene: TRBJ1-1
CDR3 DNA: TGTGCCAGCAGTGAACCAAACAGGGGGACTGAAGCTTTCTTT
CDR3 protein: CASSEPNRGTEAFF

D gene: NA
clone size: NA
CDR3 length: 12
V gene: TRBV2
J gene: TRBJ2-7
CDR3 DNA: TGTGCCAGCAGTGGACGGAGCAACCCTCAGTACTTC
CDR3 protein: CASSGRSNPQYF

D gene: TRBD2
clone size: NA
CDR3 length: 16
V gene: TRBV9
J gene: TRBJ2-2
CDR3 DNA: TGTGCCAGCAGCGTAGTGGCGGGAGCACACACCGGGGAGCTGTTTTTT
CDR3 protein: CASSVVAGAHTGELFF

D gene: NA
clone size: NA
CDR3 length: 15
V gene: TRBV11-2
J gene: TRBJ2-7
CDR3 DNA: TGTGCCAGCAGCCTACAATGGGGAGGAAGCTACGAGCAGTACTTC
CDR3 protein: CASSLQWGGSYEQYF

D gene: TRBD1
clone size: NA
CDR3 length: 15
V gene: TRBV11-1
J gene: TRBJ1-2
CDR3 DNA: TGTGCCAGCAGCTTGGCCGGGACAGGGGTTTATGGCTACACCTTC
CDR3 protein: CASSLAGTGVYGYTF

D gene: TRBD2
clone size: NA
CDR3 length: 17
V gene: TRBV5-1
J gene: TRBJ2-2
CDR3 DNA: TGCGCCAGCAGCGCGACTAGCGGGAGTGGTTGGACCGGGGAGCTGTTTTTT
CDR3 protein: CASSATSGSGWTGELFF

D gene: TRBD2
clone size: once
CDR3 length: 16
V gene: TRBV19
J gene: TRBJ2-1
CDR3 DNA: TGTGCCAGTACTTCGTCGGGACTAGGGTCCTACAATGAGCAGTTCTTC
CDR3 protein: CASTSSGLGSYNEQFF

D gene: NA
clone size: NA
CDR3 length: 11
V gene: TRBV5-6
J gene: TRBJ1-1
CDR3 DNA: TGTGCCAGCAGCTTCACAGGTGAAGCTTTCTTT
CDR3 protein: CASSFTGEAFF

D gene: NA
clone size: NA
CDR3 length: 15
V gene: TRBV18
J gene: TRBJ2-3
CDR3 DNA: TGTGCCAGCTCACCACCGAACAGGGGAGGAGATACGCAGTATTTT
CDR3 protein: CASSPPNRGGDTQYF

D gene: TRBD1
clone size: NA
CDR3 length: 18
V gene: TRBV18
J gene: TRBJ2-7
CDR3 DNA: TGTGCCAGCTCACCACCGAAATTATTGGACAGGGGAGTTGGCGAGCAGTACTTC
CDR3 protein: CASSPPKLLDRGVGEQYF

D gene: TRBD1
clone size: NA
CDR3 length: 15
V gene: TRBV6-4
J gene: TRBJ2-1
CDR3 DNA: TGTGCCAGCAGCTCGTCAGGGGGCGATTACAATGAGCAGTTCTTC
CDR3 protein: CASSSSGGDYNEQFF

D gene: TRBD2
clone size: few
CDR3 length: 15
V gene: TRBV18
J gene: TRBJ2-7
CDR3 DNA: TGTGCCAGCTCAGAGACTAGCGGGGGGGCCTACGAGCAGTACTTC
CDR3 protein: CASSETSGGAYEQYF

D gene: NA
clone size: NA
CDR3 length: 11
V gene: TRBV7-9
J gene: TRBJ2-7
CDR3 DNA: TGTGCCAGCAGCACTTCCAACGAGCAGTACTTC
CDR3 protein: CASSTSNEQYF

D gene: TRBD1
clone size: few
CDR3 length: 15
V gene: TRBV25-1
J gene: TRBJ1-2
CDR3 DNA: TGTGCCAGCAGTGGAACGGGACAGGGGATTCGGGGCTACACCTTC
CDR3 protein: CASSGTGQGIRGYTF

D gene: TRBD1
clone size: NA
CDR3 length: 13
V gene: TRBV7-3
J gene: TRBJ1-1
CDR3 DNA: TGTGCCAGTAGTTCCAGGGGGGACACTGAAGCTTTCTTT
CDR3 protein: CASSSRGDTEAFF

D gene: TRBD1
clone size: NA
CDR3 length: 16
V gene: TRBV4-1
J gene: TRBJ2-7
CDR3 DNA: TGCGCCAGCAGCACTCAAGCCGGGACAGGAATATACGAGCAGTACTTC
CDR3 protein: CASSTQAGTGIYEQYF

D gene: TRBD2
clone size: NA
CDR3 length: 16
V gene: TRBV6-4
J gene: TRBJ2-3
CDR3 DNA: TGTGCCAGCAGTGCGGGGGGCCTAGCGGGTTCAGATACGCAGTATTTT
CDR3 protein: CASSAGGLAGSDTQYF

D gene: NA
clone size: NA
CDR3 length: 18
V gene: TRBV5-5
J gene: TRBJ1-5
CDR3 DNA: TGTGCCAGCAGCTTGGTAGCAGGGCCCCGACTGCTCAATCAGCCCCAGCATTTT
CDR3 protein: CASSLVAGPRLLNQPQHF

D gene: NA
clone size: NA
CDR3 length: 16
V gene: TRBV19
J gene: TRBJ2-2
CDR3 DNA: TGTGCCAGTAGTATAGAACTCGGACAGTACACCGGGGAGCTGTTTTTT
CDR3 protein: CASSIELGQYTGELFF

D gene: TRBD1
clone size: once
CDR3 length: 15
V gene: TRBV9
J gene: TRBJ2-2
CDR3 DNA: TGTGCCAGCAGCGCTCGGACAGGACGCACCGGGGAGCTGTTTTTT
CDR3 protein: CASSARTGRTGELFF

D gene: NA
clone size: few
CDR3 length: 14
V gene: TRBV2
J gene: TRBJ2-6
CDR3 DNA: TGTGCCAGCAGTGTCCAGGGCGGGGCCAACGTCCTGACTTTC
CDR3 protein: CASSVQGGANVLTF

D gene: NA
clone size: NA
CDR3 length: 16
V gene: TRBV5-1
J gene: TRBJ2-5
CDR3 DNA: TGCGCCAGCAGCTTATTAGACAGGCCCCTCGGGGAGACCCAGTACTTC
CDR3 protein: CASSLLDRPLGETQYF